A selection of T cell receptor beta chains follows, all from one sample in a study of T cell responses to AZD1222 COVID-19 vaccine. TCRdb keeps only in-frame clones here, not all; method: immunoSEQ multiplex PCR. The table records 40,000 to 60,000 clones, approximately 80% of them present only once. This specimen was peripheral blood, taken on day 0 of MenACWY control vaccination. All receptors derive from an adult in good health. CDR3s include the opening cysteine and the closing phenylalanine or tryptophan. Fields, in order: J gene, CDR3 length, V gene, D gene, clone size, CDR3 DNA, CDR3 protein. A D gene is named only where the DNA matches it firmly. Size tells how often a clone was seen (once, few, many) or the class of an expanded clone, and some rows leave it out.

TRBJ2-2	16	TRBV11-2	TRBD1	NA	TGTGCCAGCAGCCACTGGGGACAGGCGAACACCGGGGAGCTGTTTTTT	CASSHWGQANTGELFF
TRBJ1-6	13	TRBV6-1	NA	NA	TGTGCCAGCAGTGAGTCGGATAATTCACCCCTCCACTTT	CASSESDNSPLHF
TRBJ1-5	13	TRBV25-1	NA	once	TGTGCCAGCAGTTCGGGGGGTGATCAGCCCCAGCATTTT	CASSSGGDQPQHF
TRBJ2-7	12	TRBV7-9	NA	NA	TGTGCCAGCAGTTGGGGGAACTACGAGCAGTACTTC	CASSWGNYEQYF
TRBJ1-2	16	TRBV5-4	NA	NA	TGTGCCAGCAGCTCTACCCCGTTCAGGGGCGACTGGGGCTACACCTTC	CASSSTPFRGDWGYTF
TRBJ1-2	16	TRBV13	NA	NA	TGTGCCAGCAGCCGTAGCAGTGTGGGGGAAAACTATGGCTACACCTTC	CASSRSSVGENYGYTF
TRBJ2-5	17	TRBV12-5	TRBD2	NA	TGTGCTAGTGGTCCCCGGAGTGCGGGAGCGGGGCGAGAGACCCAGTACTTC	CASGPRSAGAGRETQYF
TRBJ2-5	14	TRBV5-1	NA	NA	TGCGCCAGCAGCTTGGGCGGGCCCCAAGAGACCCAGTACTTC	CASSLGGPQETQYF
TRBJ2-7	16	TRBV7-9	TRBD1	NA	TGTGCCAGCAGCCCGCCCGGGACAGGGGGCGCGTACGAGCAGTACTTC	CASSPPGTGGAYEQYF
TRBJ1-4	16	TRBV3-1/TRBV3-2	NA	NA	TGTGCCAGCAGCCAGAGGTTCTCGGGCCTTAATGAAAAACTGTTTTTT	CASSQRFSGLNEKLFF
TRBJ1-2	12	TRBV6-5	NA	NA	TGTGCCAGCAGTTACGGAGGTGAAGGCTACACCTTC	CASSYGGEGYTF
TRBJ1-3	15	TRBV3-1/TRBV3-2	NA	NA	TGTGCCAGCAGCCAAGGACCAGGGTCTGGAAACACCATATATTTT	CASSQGPGSGNTIYF
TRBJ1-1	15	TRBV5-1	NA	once	TGCGCCAGCAGCTTGGGGGCACGGCACGGAACTGAAGCTTTCTTT	CASSLGARHGTEAFF
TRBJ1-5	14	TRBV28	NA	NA	TGTGCCAGCAGTCCCGGGCCAAGGCGGCAGCCCCAGCATTTT	CASSPGPRRQPQHF
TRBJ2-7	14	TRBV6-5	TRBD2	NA	TGTAACACGGGTCAGGCGGGAGCGGTCAACGAGCAGTACTTC	CNTGQAGAVNEQYF
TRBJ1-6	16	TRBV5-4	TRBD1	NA	TGTGCCAGCAGCCGGCCCTCGGGACAGAATAATTCACCCCTCCACTTT	CASSRPSGQNNSPLHF
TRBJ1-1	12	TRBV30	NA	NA	TGTGCCTGGGACAGACAACCCCCGGGTGCTTTCTTT	CAWDRQPPGAFF
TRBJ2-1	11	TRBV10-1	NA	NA	TGCGCCAGCAGTTTTGACAATGAGCAGTTCTTC	CASSFDNEQFF
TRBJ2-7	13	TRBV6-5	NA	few	TGTGCCAGCAGTTTGCTGCTCAGTTACGAGCAGTACTTC	CASSLLLSYEQYF
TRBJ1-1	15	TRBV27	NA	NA	TGTGCCAGCAGTTTAAAGAAGGTGACGAGCACTGAAGCTTTCTTT	CASSLKKVTSTEAFF
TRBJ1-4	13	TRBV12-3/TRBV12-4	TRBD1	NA	TGTGCCAGCAGTCCTAACAGACAGGGGGAACTGTTTTTT	CASSPNRQGELFF
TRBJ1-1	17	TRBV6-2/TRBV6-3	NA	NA	TGTGCCAGCAGTTCGGGGACCCAATTCTTGATGAACACTGAAGCTTTCTTT	CASSSGTQFLMNTEAFF
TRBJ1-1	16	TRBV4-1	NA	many	TGCGCCAGCAGCCAAGATCTCTACAGGACGAACACTGAAGCTTTCTTT	CASSQDLYRTNTEAFF
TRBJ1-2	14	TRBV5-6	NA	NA	TGTGCCAGCAGCTTCGGCATTCAAGAGAGCGGCTACACCTTC	CASSFGIQESGYTF
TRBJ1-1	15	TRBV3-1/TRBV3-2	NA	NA	TGTGCCAGCAGCCAAGAGGGACTACGGAACACTGAAGCTTTCTTT	CASSQEGLRNTEAFF
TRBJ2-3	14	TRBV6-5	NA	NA	TGTGCCAGCCTACCCAGTTATGGCACAGATACGCAGTATTTT	CASLPSYGTDTQYF
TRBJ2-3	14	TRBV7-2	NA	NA	TGTGCCAGCAGCCAGGGGCCATCCGCAGATACGCAGTATTTT	CASSQGPSADTQYF
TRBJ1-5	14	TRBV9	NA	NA	TGTGCCAGCAGCGTAGCTGGGACAAATCAGCCCCAGCATTTT	CASSVAGTNQPQHF
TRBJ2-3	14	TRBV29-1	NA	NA	TGCAGCGTTTATAACGGGGCGGCCACAGATACGCAGTATTTT	CSVYNGAATDTQYF
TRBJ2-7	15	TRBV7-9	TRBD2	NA	TGTGCCAGCACCTTGACTAGCGGGTTCTCCTACGAGCAGTACTTC	CASTLTSGFSYEQYF
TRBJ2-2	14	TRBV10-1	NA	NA	TGCGCCAGCAGCCCGTCGGGGTTGGGCGGGGAGCTGTTTTTT	CASSPSGLGGELFF
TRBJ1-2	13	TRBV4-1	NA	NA	TGCGCCAGCAGCCACGGGACATCAAACGGCTACACCTTC	CASSHGTSNGYTF
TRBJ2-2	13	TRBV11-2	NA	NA	TGTGCCAGCGGTCGCTCGAACACCGGGGAGCTGTTTTTT	CASGRSNTGELFF
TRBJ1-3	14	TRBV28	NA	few	TGTGCCAGCAGTGGCAGCCGCTCTGGAAACACCATATATTTT	CASSGSRSGNTIYF